This passage covers 24 T cell receptor beta chains from one sample sequenced in a study of cytomegalovirus exposure and HLA in healthy donors. 60 Vbeta and 13 Jbeta primers were used in PCR. Some clones are missing from TCRdb's copy, which holds only in-frame ones; the method was immunoSEQ multiplex PCR. The sample holds fewer than 200,000 clones, 83% seen once. Material: PBMCs. Receptor source: a man over 45 in good health and CMV-seronegative.

This chain joins TRBV9 and TRBJ2-2; 10 bases are a match to TRBD1. This CDR3 is 16 amino acids long. In germline, CDR1 is SGDLS, CDR2 YYNGEE. With 3 bases clipped from V and 4 bases from J, the junction kept 6 bases outside the gene matches. CDR3 residues: CASSALGQGGTGELFF. The CDR3 region has the DNA TGTGCCAGCAGCGCATTAGGACAGGGGGGCACCGGGGAGCTGTTTTTT.

The CDR3 loop is CATSFLSGGLGGEQYF. The CDR3 region has the DNA TGTGCCACCAGCTTCCTCAGCGGGGGCCTGGGGGGCGAGCAGTACTTC. This chain connects TRBV15 to TRBJ2-7, with TRBD2 identical over 8 bases. V gave up 5 bases and J gave up 6 bases; unmatched junction bases: 15. Germline lookup yields CDR1 LNHNV and CDR2 YYDKDF (reference sequence). The CDR3 length is 16 residues.

This clone was found once. The chain links TRBV7-9 to TRBJ1-2; tentative D call: TRBD1 (5 bases). There are 13 residues in the CDR3. Trimming took 6 bases from V and 8 from J, leaving 16 bases between them. Germline V gives CDR1 SEHNR, CDR2 FQNEAQ (reference sequence). The CDR3 bases are TGTGCCAGCAGAAGGCAGGGTGGTGAAGGCTACACCTTC. Its translation is CASRRQGGEGYTF.

This rearrangement joins TRBV27 to TRBJ1-2, with D hard to call. The CDR3 loop spans 16 amino acids. Per the germline V gene, CDR1 is MNHEY and CDR2 is SMNVEV (reference sequence). V lost 4 bases, J lost 0 bases, and 15 bases lay in between. In DNA, the CDR3 is TGTGCCAGCAGTTCCCGAGGCGGGTCCGCTAACTATGGCTACACCTTC. Its protein is CASSSRGGSANYGYTF.

The chain has TRBV18 and TRBJ2-5; TRBD1 is a possible D gene (6 bases). The assigned J gene may be wrong: the sequence end matches TRBJ2-7 better. CDR3 length: 14 amino acids. Germline-derived CDR1 and CDR2 are KGHSH and LQKENI. The CDR3 DNA follows: TGTGCCAGCTCACAGCCCGGACAGAACTACGAGCAGTACTTC. It translates to CASSQPGQNYEQYF.

The chain joins TRBV28 to TRBJ1-5; D may be TRBD1 (5 bases). The CDR3 sequence is 14 residues long. The germline V and J ends were trimmed by 6 bases and 3 bases, with 12 bases remaining between them. Germline CDR1 MDHEN, CDR2 SYDVKM. In DNA, the CDR3 is TGTGCCAGCAGCCGCCAGGGTATCAATCAGCCCCAGCATTTT. It translates to CASSRQGINQPQHF.

The chain has TRBV5-4 and TRBJ2-5; 12 bases are a match to TRBD1. Losses at the gene ends were 3 bases for V and 5 bases for J; bases not matched to a gene: 8. Germline CDR1 SGHNT, CDR2 YYREEE (reference sequence). This CDR3 has 16 amino acids. CDR3: CASSSGTGGVRETQYF. The CDR3 DNA reads TGTGCCAGCAGCTCCGGGACAGGGGGCGTTCGGGAGACCCAGTACTTC.

V gene TRBV5-6 combines with J gene TRBJ1-2; the D is unclear. CDR3 length equals 11 residues. Germline V gene data show CDR1 as SGHDT and CDR2 as YYEEEE. The germline V and J ends were trimmed by 4 bases and 8 bases, with 9 bases remaining between them. This CDR3 is CASSREEGYTF. CDR3 sequence (DNA): TGTGCCAGCAGCCGTGAGGAGGGCTACACCTTC.

V usage is TRBV7-2 and J usage is TRBJ2-7, with a possible D match to TRBD1 (5 bases). In germline, CDR1 is SGHTA, CDR2 FQGNSA. CDR3 length: 15 amino acids. Between the trimmed V and J ends, which lost 5 bases and 2 bases, there was a span of 16 bases. CDR3: CASSASRVGTYEQYF. DNA for the CDR3: TGTGCCAGCAGCGCCAGCAGGGTAGGGACCTACGAGCAGTACTTC.

V usage is TRBV7-9 and J usage is TRBJ2-5; the D is unclear. The J call may be wrong; the DNA end is better matched by TRBJ2-7. The germline V gene encodes CDR1 SEHNR and CDR2 FQNEAQ (reference sequence). The CDR3 loop spans 14 amino acids. The CDR3 reads CASSLVHSSYEQYF. DNA of the CDR3: TGTGCCAGCAGCTTAGTGCACAGCTCCTACGAGCAGTACTTC.

This rearrangement joins TRBV21-1 to TRBJ1-5; the table's D call of TRBD1 was not tested on the DNA. TRBV21-1 is designated a pseudogene. This CDR3 is 20 amino acids long. The CDR3 DNA follows: TGTGCCAGCAGCAAAGGCCCCGGGACAGGGGGCATAGATGGCAATCAGCCCCAGCATTTT. Translating it yields CASSKGPGTGGIDGNQPQHF.

The chain has TRBV15 and TRBJ2-7; possibly TRBD1 for D (5 bases). The CDR3 runs 13 residues. Trimming stripped 3 bases from V and 0 bases from J, with 6 bases between. The germline V gene encodes CDR1 LNHNV and CDR2 YYDKDF (reference sequence). CDR3 sequence: CATSRDISYEQYF. The CDR3 DNA is TGTGCCACCAGCAGGGACATCTCCTACGAGCAGTACTTC.

This sequence joins TRBV7-2 and TRBJ1-1; TRBD1 is a possible D gene (6 bases). The CDR3 contains 15 residues. Per germline, CDR1 SGHTA and CDR2 FQGNSA. Trimming cost V 1 base and J 5 bases, with 14 bases left between them. The CDR3 loop is CASSLVEDSRTEAFF. DNA for the CDR3: TGTGCCAGCAGCTTAGTTGAGGACAGTCGAACTGAAGCTTTCTTT.

This rearrangement joins TRBV6-5 to TRBJ1-1, with D possibly being TRBD1 (5 bases). The CDR3 is 13 amino acids. The germline CDR1 and CDR2 sequences are MNHEY and SVGAGI. The V and J ends lost 4 bases and 4 bases respectively, with 10 bases between them. The CDR3 loop reads CASSSGRATEAFF. CDR3 sequence (DNA): TGTGCCAGCAGTTCAGGGAGGGCCACTGAAGCTTTCTTT.

The rearrangement joins TRBV4-3 to TRBJ2-7; no clear D gene. CDR3 length: 13 amino acids. Trimming took 0 bases from V and 6 from J, leaving 9 bases between them. In germline, CDR1 is LGHNA, CDR2 YSLEER. The CDR3 DNA follows: TGCGCCAGCAGCCAAGATCTCTCCCTCGAGCAGTACTTC. Its translation is CASSQDLSLEQYF.

The gene calls are TRBV4-2 and TRBJ1-1; TRBD1 matches at 7 bases. Germline assignment: CDR1 LGHNA and CDR2 YNFKEQ. The J segment lost 4 bases and the V segment lost 2 bases, leaving 7 bases of the junction unmatched. The CDR3 covers 15 residues. The chain's CDR3 is CASSQLGQVGTEAFF. The DNA for the CDR3 is TGTGCCAGCAGCCAACTAGGACAGGTGGGCACTGAAGCTTTCTTT.

The J gene is TRBJ2-7, the V gene TRBV27; 10 bases map to TRBD2. The germline V gene encodes CDR1 MNHEY and CDR2 SMNVEV (reference sequence). V shed 4 bases, J shed 7 bases, and the junction held 4 bases outside the gene matches. This CDR3 has 13 amino acids. The CDR3 sequence is CASSSGLAREQYF. Written as DNA, the CDR3 is TGTGCCAGCAGTTCGGGACTAGCGAGGGAGCAGTACTTC.

This rearrangement joins TRBV6-5 to TRBJ2-5, with 7 bases identical to TRBD2. The DNA end favors TRBJ2-7, so the J call may be wrong. There are 16 residues in the CDR3. CDR1 and CDR2 from the germline V gene are MNHEY and SVGAGI. The CDR3 DNA is TGTGCCAGCAGTTACTCTGCCGGGACTATTTCCTACGAGCAGTACTTC. Translating gives CASSYSAGTISYEQYF.

The V and J genes are TRBV2 and TRBJ2-5, with TRBD2 as a possible D gene (6 bases). The CDR3 is 14 residues long. With 6 bases removed from V and 4 bases from J, the gap between germline ends came to 15 bases. CDR1 and CDR2 (germline): SNHLY, FYNNEI. Here the CDR3 reads CASRSGTWVETQYF. The CDR3 nucleotides read TGTGCCAGCAGGTCCGGGACTTGGGTAGAGACCCAGTACTTC.

V and J are TRBV9 and TRBJ2-5; perhaps TRBD2 as D (6 bases). V was shortened by 0 bases and J by 5 bases, with 14 bases between the two germline ends. The V gene's germline CDR1 is SGDLS and CDR2 YYNGEE. The CDR3 runs 15 residues. DNA of the CDR3: TGTGCCAGCAGCGTAGTCGGGAGCCAGAGGGAGACCCAGTACTTC. It is translated as CASSVVGSQRETQYF.

The J gene is TRBJ1-1, the V gene TRBV18; D is uncertain. Germline loops: CDR1 KGHSH, CDR2 LQKENI. The CDR3 length is 16 residues. V was trimmed by 3 bases and J by 2 bases, leaving 16 bases between them. CDR3 protein: CASSPTLTDPNTEAFF. The CDR3 bases are TGTGCCAGCTCACCGACTTTGACCGATCCAAACACTGAAGCTTTCTTT.

This chain connects TRBV7-6 to TRBJ2-4; maybe TRBD1 (6 bases). Germline CDR1 and CDR2: SGHVS and FNYEAQ. The CDR3 sequence is 14 residues long. V was shortened by 5 bases and J by 3 bases, with 11 bases between the two germline ends. The CDR3 here is CASSLQGGKNIQYF. CDR3 nucleotide sequence: TGTGCCAGCAGCCTACAGGGCGGCAAAAACATTCAGTACTTC.

The gene calls are TRBV2 and TRBJ2-7, with 10 nucleotides matching TRBD1. This CDR3 contains 14 residues. Germline-derived CDR1 and CDR2 are SNHLY and FYNNEI. The V and J ends lost 6 bases and 6 bases, in that order; junction bases with no gene match: 8. This CDR3 is CASRGTGVPTEQYF. DNA for the CDR3: TGTGCCAGCAGGGGGACAGGGGTCCCTACCGAGCAGTACTTC.

The CDR3 loop reads CASRNAGGDEQFF. The CDR3 nucleotides are TGTGCCAGCCGAAATGCGGGAGGAGATGAGCAGTTCTTC. The chain couples TRBV18 to TRBJ2-1, with TRBD2 identical over 8 bases. Germline V lookup: CDR1 KGHSH, CDR2 LQKENI. This CDR3 has 13 residues. Trimming at V came to 8 bases and at J to 8 bases, leaving 8 bases not matched to a gene.